One and the same sample provided the 16 T cell receptor beta chains below, sequenced in a study of cytomegalovirus exposure and HLA in healthy donors. The PCR employed 60 Vbeta primers together with 13 Jbeta primers. TCRdb's table, derived via immunoSEQ multiplex PCR, lists solely in-frame clones and lacks some. The sample holds under 150,000 clones; 79% are singletons and the top ten take approximately 6.9%. The sequenced sample consisted of PBMCs. These receptor sequences come from a woman in her thirties or forties in good health and CMV-seropositive.

In nucleotides, the CDR3 is TGTGCCAGCAGCCTTGGTTGGGACAGGGAGTACTTC. Amino acid sequence: CASSLGWDREYF. This rearrangement joins TRBV14 to TRBJ2-7; TRBD1 matches at 9 bases. The CDR3 runs to 12 residues. The trim removed 4 bases at V and 11 bases at J, leaving 6 bases unmatched. Germline loops: CDR1 SGHDN, CDR2 FVKESK.

The V call is TRBV6-1, the J call TRBJ1-1; D perhaps matches TRBD1 (5 bases). Germline CDR1 reads MNHNS; CDR2 reads SASEGT. CDR3 length: 15 amino acids. The germline V and J ends were trimmed by 2 bases and 6 bases, with 16 bases remaining between them. The CDR3 sequence is CASSESVQAVAEAFF. CDR3 coding DNA: TGTGCCAGCAGTGAATCGGTACAGGCAGTCGCTGAAGCTTTCTTT.

V is TRBV19 and J is TRBJ1-5; D is undetermined. CDR1 is LNHDA, CDR2 SQIVND, per germline (reference sequence). The CDR3 runs 12 residues. V was clipped by 7 bases and J by 2 bases, with 6 bases between them. CDR3 residues: CASTLGNQPQHF. The CDR3 bases are TGTGCCAGTACCTTAGGCAATCAGCCCCAGCATTTT.

This clone occurred a few times. This chain connects TRBV5-6 to TRBJ1-6, with 7 bases fitting TRBD1. V trimming: 0 bases; J trimming: 4 bases; junction bases outside the gene matches: 4. Germline V gene data show CDR1 as SGHDT and CDR2 as YYEEEE. The CDR3 totals 16 residues. CDR3 in amino acids: CASSLGQGMYNSPLHF. For the CDR3, the DNA is TGTGCCAGCAGCTTGGGACAGGGAATGTATAATTCACCCCTCCACTTT.

This sequence joins TRBV19 and TRBJ1-4; perhaps TRBD1 as D (5 bases). CDR3 length: 12 amino acids. Germline V lookup: CDR1 LNHDA, CDR2 SQIVND (reference sequence). V gave up 10 bases and J gave up 8 bases, with 14 bases separating them. CDR3 protein: CATSDRGEKLFF. CDR3 nucleotides: TGTGCCACCTCCGACCGGGGGGAAAAACTGTTTTTT.

The rearrangement uses TRBV28 and TRBJ2-7; TRBD2 matches at 13 bases. Germline V gives CDR1 MDHEN, CDR2 SYDVKM. With V trimmed by 7 bases and J by 1 base, 7 bases remained unmatched. This CDR3 contains 16 residues. In nucleotides, the CDR3 is TGTGCCAGCAACCCTCCGGGACTAGCGGGGTCCTACGAGCAGTACTTC. It yields the protein CASNPPGLAGSYEQYF.

V is TRBV6-1 and J is TRBJ2-7; 9 positions match TRBD2. This CDR3 has 13 residues. J lost 6 bases, V lost 2 bases, and 2 bases had no gene match. Germline values: CDR1 MNHNS, CDR2 SASEGT. Written as DNA, the CDR3 is TGTGCCAGCAGTGAACTAGCGGGGCTCGAGCAGTACTTC. As protein: CASSELAGLEQYF.

J is TRBJ2-3 and V is TRBV5-1; 7 positions agree with TRBD2. CDR1 and CDR2 (germline): SGHRS, YFSETQ. This CDR3 contains 14 residues. Trimming removed 0 bases from V and 6 bases from J; junction bases left unmatched: 4. As DNA, the CDR3 is TGCGCCAGCAGCTTGGGGCTAGCGGCGGATACGCAGTATTTT. It encodes CASSLGLAADTQYF.

The gene calls are TRBV18 and TRBJ2-5, with 12 bases matching TRBD1. The J call may be wrong; the DNA end is better matched by TRBJ2-7. The CDR3 is 18 amino acids. CDR1 and CDR2 (germline): KGHSH, LQKENI. CDR3 amino acids: CASSPRETGTGGAYEQYF. The CDR3 coding sequence is TGTGCCAGCTCACCACGTGAAACCGGGACAGGGGGCGCCTACGAGCAGTACTTC.

The gene calls are TRBV7-2 and TRBJ2-7; no clear D. CDR3 size: 13 residues. Germline V gives CDR1 SGHTA, CDR2 FQGNSA. V gave up 5 bases and J gave up 6 bases, with 14 bases separating them. This CDR3 reads CASSREARSEQYF. The CDR3 region has the DNA TGTGCCAGCAGCCGAGAGGCCCGCAGCGAGCAGTACTTC.

The chain joins TRBV2 to TRBJ2-2; 8 positions match TRBD2. J lost 4 bases, V lost 8 bases, and 9 bases had no gene match. This CDR3 spans 15 amino acids. The germline V gene encodes CDR1 SNHLY and CDR2 FYNNEI. CDR3 DNA sequence: TGTGCCAGCCGGCGGGGGGCTGAGATCACCGGGGAGCTGTTTTTT. It encodes CASRRGAEITGELFF.

This chain connects TRBV6-1 to TRBJ1-1; no clear D gene. Trimming pared 8 bases from V and 4 bases from J, leaving 14 bases between. The CDR3 is made up of 13 amino acids. Germline V gene sequence: CDR1 MNHNS, CDR2 SASEGT. This CDR3 is CASAVGGITEAFF. For the CDR3, the DNA is TGTGCCAGCGCCGTAGGAGGGATCACTGAAGCTTTCTTT.

This chain connects TRBV27 to TRBJ2-7, with D unclear. Trimming shortened V by 4 bases and J by 4 bases, and 11 bases separated the two germline ends. The CDR3 runs to 13 residues. Germline CDR1 MNHEY, CDR2 SMNVEV (reference sequence). The CDR3 sequence is CASSSLLNYEQYF. CDR3 DNA sequence: TGTGCCAGCAGTTCACTCCTAAATTACGAGCAGTACTTC.

V gene TRBV13 combines with J gene TRBJ2-7; tentative D call: TRBD1 (6 bases). The CDR3 covers 13 residues. The germline CDR1 and CDR2 sequences are PRHDT and FYEKMQ (reference sequence). V gave up 2 bases and J gave up 6 bases, with 11 bases separating them. CDR3 sequence (DNA): TGTGCCAGCAGCTTACCCCAGGGGAGCGAGCAGTACTTC. Its translation: CASSLPQGSEQYF.

This clone was found once. The rearrangement uses TRBV11-3 and TRBJ2-3, with 8 bases identical to TRBD2. The germline gives CDR1 SGHNT, CDR2 YENEEA. Losses at the gene ends were 5 bases for V and 4 bases for J; bases not matched to a gene: 8. The CDR3 has 15 amino acids. The CDR3 DNA follows: TGTGCCAGCAGCCCGGGGGGGCAGGGAGCAGATACGCAGTATTTT. It translates to CASSPGGQGADTQYF.

This rearrangement joins TRBV5-1 to TRBJ2-3; D is perhaps TRBD1 (6 bases). The V and J ends lost 4 bases and 0 bases respectively, with 12 bases between them. Germline CDR1 and CDR2: SGHRS and YFSETQ. The CDR3 contains 15 residues. The DNA of the CDR3 is TGCGCCAGCAGCCCGGACAGAACTAGCACAGATACGCAGTATTTT. This codes for CASSPDRTSTDTQYF.